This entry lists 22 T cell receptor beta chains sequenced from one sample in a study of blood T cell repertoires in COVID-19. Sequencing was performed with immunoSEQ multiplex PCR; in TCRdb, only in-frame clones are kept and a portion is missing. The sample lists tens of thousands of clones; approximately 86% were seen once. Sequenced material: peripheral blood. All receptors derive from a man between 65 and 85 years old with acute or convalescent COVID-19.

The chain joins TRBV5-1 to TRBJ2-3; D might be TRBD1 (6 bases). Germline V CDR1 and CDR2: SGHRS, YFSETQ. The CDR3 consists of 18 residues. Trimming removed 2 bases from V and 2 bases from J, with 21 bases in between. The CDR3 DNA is TGCGCCAGCAGCTTTCGGTCTGAGTGGGGGCGGTACACAGATACGCAGTATTTT. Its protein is CASSFRSEWGRYTDTQYF.

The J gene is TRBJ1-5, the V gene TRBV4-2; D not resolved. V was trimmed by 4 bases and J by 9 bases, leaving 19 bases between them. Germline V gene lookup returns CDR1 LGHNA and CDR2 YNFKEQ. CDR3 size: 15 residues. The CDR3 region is CASSPNLDSERPQHF. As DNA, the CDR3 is TGTGCCAGCAGCCCGAATCTGGACTCTGAGCGGCCCCAGCATTTT.

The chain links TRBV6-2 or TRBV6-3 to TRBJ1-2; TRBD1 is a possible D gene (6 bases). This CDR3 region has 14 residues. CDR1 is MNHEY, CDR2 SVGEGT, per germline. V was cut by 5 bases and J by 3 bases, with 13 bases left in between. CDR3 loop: CASSPGGSDYGYTF. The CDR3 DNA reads TGTGCCAGCAGTCCGGGGGGCAGCGACTATGGCTACACCTTC.

CDR3 DNA: TGTGCCACTCAGGGGGGACTAGCGGGCCCTGGAGAGACCCAGTACTTC. Translated, it gives CATQGGLAGPGETQYF. The rearrangement links TRBV10-3 to TRBJ2-5; 12 bases align to TRBD2. This CDR3 comprises 16 residues. With 10 bases clipped from V and 4 bases from J, the junction kept 13 bases outside the gene matches. CDR1 is ENHRY and CDR2 is SYGVKD in the germline V gene.

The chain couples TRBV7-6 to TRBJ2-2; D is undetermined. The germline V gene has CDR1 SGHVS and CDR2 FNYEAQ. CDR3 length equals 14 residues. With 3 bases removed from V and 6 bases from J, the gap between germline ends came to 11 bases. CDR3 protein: CASSFGVASGELFF. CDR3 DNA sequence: TGTGCCAGCAGCTTTGGAGTAGCATCCGGGGAGCTGTTTTTT.

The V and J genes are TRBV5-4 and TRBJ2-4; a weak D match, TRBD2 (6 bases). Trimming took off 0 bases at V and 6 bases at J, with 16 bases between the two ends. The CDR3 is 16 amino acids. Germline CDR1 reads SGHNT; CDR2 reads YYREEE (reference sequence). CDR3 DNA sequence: TGTGCCAGCAGCTTGGACCCCCTAGCGAGTGGAAACATTCAGTACTTC. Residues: CASSLDPLASGNIQYF.

DNA of the CDR3: TGCGCCAGCGGACTCACAGGGCCGAGCTCTGGAAACACCATATATTTT. As protein: CASGLTGPSSGNTIYF. The genes are TRBV5-1 and TRBJ1-3, with a tentative D call TRBD1 (6 bases). Germline V CDR1 and CDR2: SGHRS, YFSETQ. The CDR3 runs 16 residues. Trimming left V 7 bases short and J 0 bases short, with 17 bases between.

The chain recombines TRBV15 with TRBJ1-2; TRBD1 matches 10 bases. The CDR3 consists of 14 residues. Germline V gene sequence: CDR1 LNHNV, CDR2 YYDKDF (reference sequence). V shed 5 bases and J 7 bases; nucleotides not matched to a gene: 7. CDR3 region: CATSVDRGLFGYTF. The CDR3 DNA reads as TGTGCCACCAGCGTTGACAGGGGGCTATTTGGCTACACCTTC.

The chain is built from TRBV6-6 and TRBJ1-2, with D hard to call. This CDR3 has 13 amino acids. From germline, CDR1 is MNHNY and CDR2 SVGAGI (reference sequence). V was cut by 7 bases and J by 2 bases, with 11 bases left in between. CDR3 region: CASKTARNYGYTF. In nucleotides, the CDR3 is TGTGCCAGCAAGACCGCGCGGAACTATGGCTACACCTTC.

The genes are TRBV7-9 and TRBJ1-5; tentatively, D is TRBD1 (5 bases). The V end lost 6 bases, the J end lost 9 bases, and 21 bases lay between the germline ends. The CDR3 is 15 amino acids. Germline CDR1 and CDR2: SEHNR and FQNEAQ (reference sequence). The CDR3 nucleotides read TGTGCCAGCAGTCAGCAGGGAACCCCGTTGAGGCCCCAGCATTTT. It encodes CASSQQGTPLRPQHF. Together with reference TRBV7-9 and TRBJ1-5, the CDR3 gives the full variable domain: DTGVSQNPRHKITKRGQNVTFRCDPISEHNRLYWYRQTLGQGPEFLTYFQNEAQLEKSRLLSDRFSAERPKGSFSTLEIQRTEQGDSAMYLCASSQQGTPLRPQHFGDGTRLSIL.

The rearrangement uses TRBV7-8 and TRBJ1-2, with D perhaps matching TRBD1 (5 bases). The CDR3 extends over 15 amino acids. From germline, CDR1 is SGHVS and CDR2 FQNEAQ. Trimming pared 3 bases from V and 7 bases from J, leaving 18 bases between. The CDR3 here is CASSFIDSAISGYTF. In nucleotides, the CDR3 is TGTGCCAGCAGCTTCATCGACAGCGCCATTTCTGGCTACACCTTC.

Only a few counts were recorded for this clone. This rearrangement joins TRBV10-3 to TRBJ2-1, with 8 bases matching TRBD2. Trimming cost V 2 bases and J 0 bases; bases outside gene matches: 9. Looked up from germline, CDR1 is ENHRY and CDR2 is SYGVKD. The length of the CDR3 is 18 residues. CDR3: CAISEPLVAGTSYNEQFF. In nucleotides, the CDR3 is TGTGCCATCAGTGAGCCTTTGGTAGCGGGGACCTCCTACAATGAGCAGTTCTTC.

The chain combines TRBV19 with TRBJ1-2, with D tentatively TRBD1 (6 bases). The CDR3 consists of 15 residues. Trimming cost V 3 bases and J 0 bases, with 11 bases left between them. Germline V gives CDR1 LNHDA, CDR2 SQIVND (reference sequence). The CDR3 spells CASSMGQRANYGYTF. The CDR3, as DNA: TGTGCCAGTAGTATGGGACAACGAGCTAACTATGGCTACACCTTC.

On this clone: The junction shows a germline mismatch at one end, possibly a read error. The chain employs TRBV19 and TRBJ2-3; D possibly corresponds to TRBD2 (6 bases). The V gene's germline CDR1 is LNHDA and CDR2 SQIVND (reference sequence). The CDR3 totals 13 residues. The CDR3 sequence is CASTGGSKDTQYF. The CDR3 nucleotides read TGTGCCAGTACCGGAGGGAGCAAAGATACGCAGTATTTT. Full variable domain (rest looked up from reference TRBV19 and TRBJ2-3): DGGITQSPKYLFRKEGQNVTLSCEQNLNHDAMYWYRQDPGQGLRLIYYSQIVNDFQKGDIAEGYSVSREKKESFPLTVTSAQKNPTAFYLCASTGGSKDTQYFGPGTRLTVL.

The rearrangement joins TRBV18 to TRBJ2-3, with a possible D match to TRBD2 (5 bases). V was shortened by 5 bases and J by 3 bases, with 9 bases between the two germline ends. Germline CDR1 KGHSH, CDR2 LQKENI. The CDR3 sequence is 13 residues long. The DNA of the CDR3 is TGTGCCAGCTCAACCGGGAATACAGATACGCAGTATTTT. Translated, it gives CASSTGNTDTQYF. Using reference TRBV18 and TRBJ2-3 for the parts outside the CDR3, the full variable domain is NAGVMQNPRHLVRRRGQEARLRCSPMKGHSHVYWYRQLPEEGLKFMVYLQKENIIDESGMPKERFSAEFPKEGPSILRIQQVVRGDSAAYFCASSTGNTDTQYFGPGTRLTVL.

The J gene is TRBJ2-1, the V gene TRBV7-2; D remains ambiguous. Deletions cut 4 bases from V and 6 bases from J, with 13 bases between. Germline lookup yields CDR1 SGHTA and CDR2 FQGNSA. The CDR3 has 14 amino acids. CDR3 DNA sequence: TGTGCCAGCAGCTACGAATTTGGGCGCAATGAGCAGTTCTTC. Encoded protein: CASSYEFGRNEQFF. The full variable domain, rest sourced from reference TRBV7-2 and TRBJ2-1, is GAGVSQSPSNKVTEKGKDVELRCDPISGHTALYWYRQSLGQGLEFLIYFQGNSAPDKSGLPSDRFSAERTGGSVSTLTIQRTQQEDSAVYLCASSYEFGRNEQFFGPGTRLTVL.

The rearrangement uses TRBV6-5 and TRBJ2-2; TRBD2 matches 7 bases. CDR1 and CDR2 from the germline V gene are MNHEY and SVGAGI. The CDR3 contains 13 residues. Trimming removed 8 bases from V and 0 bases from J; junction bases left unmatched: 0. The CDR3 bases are TGTGCCAGCGGGAGGGCGAACACCGGGGAGCTGTTTTTT. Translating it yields CASGRANTGELFF.

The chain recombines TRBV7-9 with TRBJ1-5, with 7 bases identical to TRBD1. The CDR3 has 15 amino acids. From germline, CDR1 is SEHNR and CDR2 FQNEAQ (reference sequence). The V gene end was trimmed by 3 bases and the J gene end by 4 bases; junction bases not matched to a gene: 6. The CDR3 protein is CASSLGDSFNQPQHF. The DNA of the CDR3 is TGTGCCAGCAGCTTGGGGGACAGTTTTAATCAGCCCCAGCATTTT.

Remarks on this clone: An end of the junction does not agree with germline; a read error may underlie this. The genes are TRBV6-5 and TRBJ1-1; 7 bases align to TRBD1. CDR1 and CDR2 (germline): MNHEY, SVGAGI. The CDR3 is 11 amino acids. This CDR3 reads CASSYRAGGPF. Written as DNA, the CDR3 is TGTGCCAGCAGTTACCGGGCAGGGGGTCCGTTT.

The CDR3 loop reads CASSQDFGKDRAKYF. CDR3 bases: TGCGCCAGCAGCCAAGATTTTGGGAAGGACAGGGCAAAGTATTTT. The chain recombines TRBV4-3 with TRBJ2-3, with 8 bases fitting TRBD1. Germline lookup yields CDR1 LGHNA and CDR2 YSLEER. V lost 0 bases and J lost 13; bases outside the gene matches: 12. CDR3 length: 15 amino acids.

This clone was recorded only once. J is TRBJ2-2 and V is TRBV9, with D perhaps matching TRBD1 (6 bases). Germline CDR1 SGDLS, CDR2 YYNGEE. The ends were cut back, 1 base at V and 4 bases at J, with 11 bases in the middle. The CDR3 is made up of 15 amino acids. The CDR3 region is CASSVSQGSTGELFF. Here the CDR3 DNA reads TGTGCCAGCAGCGTAAGTCAGGGGAGCACCGGGGAGCTGTTTTTT.

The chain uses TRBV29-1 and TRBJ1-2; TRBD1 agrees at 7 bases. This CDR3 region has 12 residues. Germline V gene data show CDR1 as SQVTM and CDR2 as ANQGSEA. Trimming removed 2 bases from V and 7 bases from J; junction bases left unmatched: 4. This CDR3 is CSVERGQVGYTF. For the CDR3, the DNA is TGCAGCGTTGAAAGGGGGCAGGTTGGCTACACCTTC.